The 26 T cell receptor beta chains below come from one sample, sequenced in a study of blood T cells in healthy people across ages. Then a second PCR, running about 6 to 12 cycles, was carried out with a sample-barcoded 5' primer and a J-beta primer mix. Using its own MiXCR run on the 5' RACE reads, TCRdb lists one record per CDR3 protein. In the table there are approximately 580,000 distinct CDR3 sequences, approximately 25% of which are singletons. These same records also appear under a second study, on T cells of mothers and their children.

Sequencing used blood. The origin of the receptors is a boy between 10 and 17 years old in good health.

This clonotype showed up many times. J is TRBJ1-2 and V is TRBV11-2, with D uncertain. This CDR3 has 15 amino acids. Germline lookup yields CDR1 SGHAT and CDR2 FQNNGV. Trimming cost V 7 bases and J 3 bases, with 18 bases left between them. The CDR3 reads CASTIGRGLDYGYTF. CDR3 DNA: TGTGCCAGCACCATAGGACGGGGTTTGGACTATGGCTACACCTTC.

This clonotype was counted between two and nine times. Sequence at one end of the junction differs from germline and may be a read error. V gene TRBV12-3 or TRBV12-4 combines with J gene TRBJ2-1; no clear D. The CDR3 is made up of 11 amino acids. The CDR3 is CASSFRDEQFF. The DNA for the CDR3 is TGCGCCAGCAGCTTTCGGGATGAGCAGTTCTTC.

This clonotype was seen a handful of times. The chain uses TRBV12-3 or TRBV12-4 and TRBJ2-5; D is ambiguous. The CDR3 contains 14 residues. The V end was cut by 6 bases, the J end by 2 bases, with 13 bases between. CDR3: CASSLPEIQETQYF. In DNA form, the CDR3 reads TGTGCCAGCAGCCTCCCCGAGATACAAGAGACCCAGTACTTC.

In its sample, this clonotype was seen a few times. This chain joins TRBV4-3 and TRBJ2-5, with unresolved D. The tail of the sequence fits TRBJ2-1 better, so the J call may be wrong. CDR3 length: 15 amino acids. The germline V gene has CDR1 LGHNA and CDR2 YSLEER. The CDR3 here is CASSQGQDAYNEQFF. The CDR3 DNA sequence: TGCGCCAGCAGCCAAGGCCAAGATGCCTACAATGAGCAGTTCTTC.

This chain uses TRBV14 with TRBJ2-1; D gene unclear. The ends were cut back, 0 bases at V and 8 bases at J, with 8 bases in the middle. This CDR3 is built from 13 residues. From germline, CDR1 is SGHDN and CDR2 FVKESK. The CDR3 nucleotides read TGTGCCAGCAGCCAAGAGTTGGAAGATGAGCAGTTCTTC. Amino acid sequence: CASSQELEDEQFF.

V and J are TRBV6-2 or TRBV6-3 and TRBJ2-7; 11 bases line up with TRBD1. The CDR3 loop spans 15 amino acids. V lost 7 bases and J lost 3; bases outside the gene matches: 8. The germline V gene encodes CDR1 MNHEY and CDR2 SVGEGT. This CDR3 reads CASTATGTGGYEQYF. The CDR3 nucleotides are TGTGCCAGCACCGCGACAGGGACAGGGGGCTACGAGCAGTACTTC.

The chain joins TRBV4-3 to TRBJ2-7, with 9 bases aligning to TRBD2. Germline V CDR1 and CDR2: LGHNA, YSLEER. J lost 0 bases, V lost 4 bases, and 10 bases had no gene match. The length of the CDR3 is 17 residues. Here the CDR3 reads CASSPGSLSGSSYEQYF. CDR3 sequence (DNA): TGCGCCAGCAGCCCAGGTTCTCTTAGCGGGAGCTCCTACGAGCAGTACTTC.

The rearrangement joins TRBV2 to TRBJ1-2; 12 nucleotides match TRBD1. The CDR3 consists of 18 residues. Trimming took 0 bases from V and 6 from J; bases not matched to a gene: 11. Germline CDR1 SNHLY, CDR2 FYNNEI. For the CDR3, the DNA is TGTGCCAGCAGTGAAGCGACACCCGGGACAGGGGGCGAGGATGGCTACACCTTC. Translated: CASSEATPGTGGEDGYTF.

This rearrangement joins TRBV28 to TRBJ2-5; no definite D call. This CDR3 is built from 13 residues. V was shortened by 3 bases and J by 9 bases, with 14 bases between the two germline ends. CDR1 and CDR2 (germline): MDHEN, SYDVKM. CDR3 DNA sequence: TGTGCCAGCAGTTTCTCGGCTCGGTTGGCCCAGTACTTC. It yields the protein CASSFSARLAQYF.

The CDR3 coding sequence is TGTGCCAGCAGTTTCAGTCGTGGTGCGAACACTGAAGCTTTCTTT. It translates to CASSFSRGANTEAFF. The rearrangement uses TRBV12-3 or TRBV12-4 and TRBJ1-1; no firm D call. CDR3 length: 15 residues. The ends were cut back, 3 bases at V and 1 base at J, with 12 bases in the middle.

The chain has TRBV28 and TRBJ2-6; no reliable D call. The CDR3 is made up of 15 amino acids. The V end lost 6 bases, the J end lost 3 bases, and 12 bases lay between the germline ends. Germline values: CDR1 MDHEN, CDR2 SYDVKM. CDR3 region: CASSPAPGGANVLTF. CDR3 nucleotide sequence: TGTGCCAGCAGCCCAGCCCCCGGTGGGGCCAACGTCCTGACTTTC.

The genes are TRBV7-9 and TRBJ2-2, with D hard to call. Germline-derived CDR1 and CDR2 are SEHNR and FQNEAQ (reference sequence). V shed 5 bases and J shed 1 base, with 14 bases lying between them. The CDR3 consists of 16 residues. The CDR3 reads CASSPRDAENTGELFF. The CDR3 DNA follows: TGTGCCAGCAGCCCTAGAGACGCCGAGAACACCGGGGAGCTGTTTTTT.

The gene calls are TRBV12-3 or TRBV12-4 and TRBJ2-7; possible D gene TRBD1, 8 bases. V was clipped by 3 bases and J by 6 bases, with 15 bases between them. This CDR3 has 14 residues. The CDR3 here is CASSFMTGEGEQYF. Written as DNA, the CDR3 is TGTGCCAGCAGTTTTATGACAGGGGAGGGCGAGCAGTACTTC.

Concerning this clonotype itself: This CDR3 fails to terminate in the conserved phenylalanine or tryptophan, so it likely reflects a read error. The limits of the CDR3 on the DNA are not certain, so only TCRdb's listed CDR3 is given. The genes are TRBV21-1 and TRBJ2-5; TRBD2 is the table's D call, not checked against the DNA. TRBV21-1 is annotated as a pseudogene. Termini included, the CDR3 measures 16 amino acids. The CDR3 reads CASSKVGAGDEETQYS.

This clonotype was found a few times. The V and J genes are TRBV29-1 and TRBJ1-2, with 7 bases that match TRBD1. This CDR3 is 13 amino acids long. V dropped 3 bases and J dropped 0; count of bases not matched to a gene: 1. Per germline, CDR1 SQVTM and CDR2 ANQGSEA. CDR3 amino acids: CSVDRGTNYGYTF. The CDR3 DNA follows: TGCAGCGTTGACAGGGGGACTAACTATGGCTACACCTTC.

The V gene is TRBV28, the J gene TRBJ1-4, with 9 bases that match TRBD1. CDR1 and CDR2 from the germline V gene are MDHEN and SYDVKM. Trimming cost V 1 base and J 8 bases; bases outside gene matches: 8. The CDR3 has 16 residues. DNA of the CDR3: TGTGCCAGCAGTTTATTTCCGGGACAGGGTTCAGAAAAACTGTTTTTT. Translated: CASSLFPGQGSEKLFF.

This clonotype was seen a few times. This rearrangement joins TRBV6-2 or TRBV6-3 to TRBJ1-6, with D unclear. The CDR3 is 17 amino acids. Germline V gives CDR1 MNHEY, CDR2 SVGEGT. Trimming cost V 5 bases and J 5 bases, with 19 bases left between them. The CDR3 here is CASSAEGLRYHNSPLHF. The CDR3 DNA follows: TGTGCCAGCAGTGCGGAGGGCCTCCGATACCATAATTCACCCCTCCACTTT.

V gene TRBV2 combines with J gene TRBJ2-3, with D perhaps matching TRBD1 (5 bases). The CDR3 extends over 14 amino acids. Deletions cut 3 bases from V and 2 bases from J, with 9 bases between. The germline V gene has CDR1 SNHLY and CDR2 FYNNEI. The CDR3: CASSDLGVTDTQYF. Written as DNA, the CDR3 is TGTGCCAGCAGTGATTTAGGGGTCACAGATACGCAGTATTTT.

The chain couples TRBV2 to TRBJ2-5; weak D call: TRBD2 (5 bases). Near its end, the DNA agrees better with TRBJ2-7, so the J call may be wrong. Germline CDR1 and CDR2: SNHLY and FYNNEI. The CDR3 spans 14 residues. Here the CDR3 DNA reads TGTGCCAGCAGTGATTCTCGGGGAGCCTACGAGCAGTACTTC. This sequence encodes CASSDSRGAYEQYF.

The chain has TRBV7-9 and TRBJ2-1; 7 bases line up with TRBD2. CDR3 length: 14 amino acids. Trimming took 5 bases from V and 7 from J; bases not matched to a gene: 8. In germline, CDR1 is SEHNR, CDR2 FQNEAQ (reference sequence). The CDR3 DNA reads TGTGCCAGCAGCGGCAATGTCGGGGGGAATGAGCAGTTCTTC. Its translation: CASSGNVGGNEQFF.

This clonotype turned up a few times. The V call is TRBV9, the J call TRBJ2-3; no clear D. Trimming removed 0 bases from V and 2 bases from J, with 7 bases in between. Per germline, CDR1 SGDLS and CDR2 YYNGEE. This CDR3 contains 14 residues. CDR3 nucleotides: TGTGCCAGCAGCGTAGAACAGAACACAGATACGCAGTATTTT. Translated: CASSVEQNTDTQYF. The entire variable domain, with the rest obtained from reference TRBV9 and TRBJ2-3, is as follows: DSGVTQTPKHLITATGQRVTLRCSPRSGDLSVYWYQQSLDQGLQFLIQYYNGEERAKGNILERFSAQQFPDLHSELNLSSLELGDSALYFCASSVEQNTDTQYFGPGTRLTVL.

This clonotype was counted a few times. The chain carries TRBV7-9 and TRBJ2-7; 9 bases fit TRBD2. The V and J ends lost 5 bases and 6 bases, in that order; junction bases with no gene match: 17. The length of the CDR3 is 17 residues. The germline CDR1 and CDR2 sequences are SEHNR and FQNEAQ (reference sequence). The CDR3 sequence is CASSMTVEPGLAAEQYF. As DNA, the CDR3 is TGTGCCAGCAGCATGACTGTGGAACCGGGACTAGCAGCCGAGCAGTACTTC.

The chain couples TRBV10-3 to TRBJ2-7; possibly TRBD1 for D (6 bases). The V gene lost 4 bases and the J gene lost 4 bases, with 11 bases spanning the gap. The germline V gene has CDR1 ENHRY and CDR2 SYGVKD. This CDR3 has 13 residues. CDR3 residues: CAISVQGTYEQYF. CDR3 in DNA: TGTGCCATCAGTGTTCAGGGGACATACGAGCAGTACTTC.

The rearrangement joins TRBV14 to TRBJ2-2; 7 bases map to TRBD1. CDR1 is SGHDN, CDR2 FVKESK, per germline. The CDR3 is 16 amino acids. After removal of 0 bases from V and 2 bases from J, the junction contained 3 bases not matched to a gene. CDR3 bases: TGTGCCAGCAGCCAAGATCCAGGGGGTAACACCGGGGAGCTGTTTTTT. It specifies CASSQDPGGNTGELFF.

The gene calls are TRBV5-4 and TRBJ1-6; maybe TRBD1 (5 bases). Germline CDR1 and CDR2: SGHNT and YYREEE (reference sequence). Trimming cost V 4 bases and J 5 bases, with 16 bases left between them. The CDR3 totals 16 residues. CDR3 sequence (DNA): TGTGCCAGCAGCGGAATCCAGGGAGCGAATAATTCACCCCTCCACTTT. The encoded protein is CASSGIQGANNSPLHF.

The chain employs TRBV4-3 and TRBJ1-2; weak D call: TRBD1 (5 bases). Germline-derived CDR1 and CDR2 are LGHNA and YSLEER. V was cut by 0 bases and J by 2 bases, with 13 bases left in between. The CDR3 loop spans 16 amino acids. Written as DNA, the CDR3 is TGCGCCAGCAGCCAAGATCGGGGCTCGCCGAACTATGGCTACACCTTC. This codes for CASSQDRGSPNYGYTF.